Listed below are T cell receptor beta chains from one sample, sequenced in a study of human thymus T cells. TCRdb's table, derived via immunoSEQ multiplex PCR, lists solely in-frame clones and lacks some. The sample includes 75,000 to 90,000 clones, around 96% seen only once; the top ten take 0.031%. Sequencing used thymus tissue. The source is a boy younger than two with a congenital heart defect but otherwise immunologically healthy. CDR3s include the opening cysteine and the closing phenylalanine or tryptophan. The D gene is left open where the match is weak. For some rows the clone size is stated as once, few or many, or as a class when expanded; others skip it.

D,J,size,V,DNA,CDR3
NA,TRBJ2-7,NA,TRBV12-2,TGTGCAAGTCGCTCCCGGACAGCCGGGACTAGCGATCCCGAGCAGTACTTC,CASRSRTAGTSDPEQYF
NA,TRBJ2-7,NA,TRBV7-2,TGTGCCAGCAGCTTTCAGGTTTACGAGCAGTACTTC,CASSFQVYEQYF
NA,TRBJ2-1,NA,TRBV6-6,TGTGCCAGCAGACTACCGGGACTCAACAATGAGCAGTTCTTC,CASRLPGLNNEQFF
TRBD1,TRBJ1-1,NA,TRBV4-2,TGTGCCAGCAGCCAAGAATCCAGGGGGACGGAAACTGAAGCTTTCTTT,CASSQESRGTETEAFF
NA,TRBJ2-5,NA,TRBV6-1,TGTGCCAGCACGCCCGTGGCGGGAGAGACCCAGTACTTC,CASTPVAGETQYF
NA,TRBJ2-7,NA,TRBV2,TGTGCCAGCAGTGAAGGACGGGGGTATGGGAAGTACTTC,CASSEGRGYGKYF
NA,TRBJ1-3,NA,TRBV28,TGTGCCAGCAGCTTGAAAATTGGAGGGCACTCTGGAAACACCATATATTTT,CASSLKIGGHSGNTIYF
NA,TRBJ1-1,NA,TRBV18,TGTGCCAGCTCACCACTACAGGGCCCTGAGGGCACTGAAGCTTTCTTT,CASSPLQGPEGTEAFF
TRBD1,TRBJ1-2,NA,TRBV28,TGTGCCAGCAGTTGGAACTTAACGTGGACAGGGAGTAATGGCTACACCTTC,CASSWNLTWTGSNGYTF
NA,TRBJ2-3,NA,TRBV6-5,TGTGCCAGCGGCGGGCCGTACACAGATACGCAGTATTTT,CASGGPYTDTQYF
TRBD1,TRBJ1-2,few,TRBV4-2,TGTGCCAGCAGCCACTCCCGGGACAGGAGCCCTGTGTTC,CASSHSRDRSPVF
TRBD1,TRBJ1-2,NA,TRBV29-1,TGCAGCGTTGAAGTGGGGGACAGGGCGGGATATGGCTACACCTTC,CSVEVGDRAGYGYTF
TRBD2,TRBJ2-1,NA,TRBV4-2,TGTGCCAGCAGCCCCGGACTAGCGGGGGACAATGAGCAGTTCTTC,CASSPGLAGDNEQFF
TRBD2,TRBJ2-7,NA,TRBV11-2,TGTGCCAGCAGCTTCCCGACTAGCGGGGGAATCTACGAGCAGTACTTC,CASSFPTSGGIYEQYF
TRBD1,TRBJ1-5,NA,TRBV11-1,TGTGCCAGCAGCTTTCACAGGGGGCAGGTGGGTCAGCCCCAGCATTTT,CASSFHRGQVGQPQHF
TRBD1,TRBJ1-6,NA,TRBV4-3,TGCGCCAGCAGCCACTCCGGGACAGATAATTCACCCCTCCACTTT,CASSHSGTDNSPLHF
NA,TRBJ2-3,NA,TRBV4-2,TGTGCCAGCAGCCAAGATCGCGATGCCATCACAGATACGCAGTATTTT,CASSQDRDAITDTQYF
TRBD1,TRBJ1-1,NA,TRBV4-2,TGTGCCAGCAGCCAAGACGGGGGACAGGGGCGAACTGAAGCTTTCTTT,CASSQDGGQGRTEAFF
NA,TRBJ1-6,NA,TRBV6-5,TGTGCCAGCAGCCCCGACAGAATTAATTCACCCCTCCACTTT,CASSPDRINSPLHF
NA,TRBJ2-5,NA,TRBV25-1,TGTGCCAGCAGTCCGAGGACCTGGACGATGGAGACCCAGTACTTC,CASSPRTWTMETQYF
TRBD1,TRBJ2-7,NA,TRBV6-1,TGTGCCAGCAGTGAAGCCCATAACAGGGGGCGACCCTACGAGCAGTACTTC,CASSEAHNRGRPYEQYF
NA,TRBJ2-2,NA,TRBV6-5,TGTGCCAGCAGCCCCCCGTTGGCCGGGGAGCTGTTTTTT,CASSPPLAGELFF
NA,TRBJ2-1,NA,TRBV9,TGTGCCAGCAGCGCCGTCGACTGTATGGGGGAGCAGTTCTTC,CASSAVDCMGEQFF
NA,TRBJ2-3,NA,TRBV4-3,TGCGCCAGCAGCCAAAACAAGGGGAGCCGAGATTCAGATACGCAGTATTTT,CASSQNKGSRDSDTQYF
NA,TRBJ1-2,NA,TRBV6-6,TGTGCCAGCAGCCCCCACCCGGGAGGCTACACCTTC,CASSPHPGGYTF
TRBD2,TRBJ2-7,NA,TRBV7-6,TGTGCCAGCAGCTTAGCAGCCGGGACTAGCGGGAGGGTAGGCCTCTACGAGCAGTACTTC,CASSLAAGTSGRVGLYEQYF
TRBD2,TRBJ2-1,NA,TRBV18,TGTGTCAGCTCACCCGGGACTAGCGGGGCCTCCTACAATGAGCAGTTCTTC,CVSSPGTSGASYNEQFF
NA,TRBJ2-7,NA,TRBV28,TGTGCCAGCAGTAGACAGATAACACTTAACGAGCAGTACTTC,CASSRQITLNEQYF
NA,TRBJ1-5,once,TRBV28,TGTGCCAGCAGTATTAGATTGCAGCCCCAGCATTTT,CASSIRLQPQHF
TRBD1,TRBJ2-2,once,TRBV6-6,TGTGCCAGCAGTAAGACAGGGCGCGCCGGGGAGCTGTTTTTT,CASSKTGRAGELFF